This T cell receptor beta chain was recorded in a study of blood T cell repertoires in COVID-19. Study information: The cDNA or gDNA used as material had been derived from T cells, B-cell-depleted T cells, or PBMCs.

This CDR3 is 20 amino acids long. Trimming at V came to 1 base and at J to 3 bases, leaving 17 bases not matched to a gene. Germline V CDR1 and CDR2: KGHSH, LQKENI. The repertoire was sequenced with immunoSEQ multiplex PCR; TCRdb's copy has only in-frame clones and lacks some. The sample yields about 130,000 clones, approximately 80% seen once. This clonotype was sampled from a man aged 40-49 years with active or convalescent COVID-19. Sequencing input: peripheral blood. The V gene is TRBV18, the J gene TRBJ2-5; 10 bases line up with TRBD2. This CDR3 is CASSPRWGAQLAGFEETQYF. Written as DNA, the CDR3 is TGTGCCAGCTCACCACGATGGGGGGCCCAACTAGCGGGGTTCGAAGAGACCCAGTACTTC.